The text below deals with one T cell receptor beta chain. This sample is drawn from a study of blood T cell repertoires in COVID-19. At the level of the study: PBMCs, B-cell-depleted T cells, or T cells provided the cDNA or gDNA that made up the material.

In the original workflow: How many nucleated cells were present was estimated from reference gene primer amplification. Assay used: immunoSEQ multiplex PCR; TCRdb lists only in-frame clones, some missing. The DNA was the basis for D and trimming; V, J and clone size are from that table. Of some 140,000 clones in the sample, 75% to 95% were seen once. The CDR3 loop spans 15 amino acids. The junction had 5 bases not matched to a gene; V was cut back by 5 bases and J by 3 bases. Germline V gives CDR1 LNHDA, CDR2 SQIVND (reference sequence). The clonotype was recovered from a man between 45 and 60 years old with acute or convalescent COVID-19. The sequenced sample was peripheral blood. The gene calls are TRBV19 and TRBJ2-3; 10 bases match TRBD2. This CDR3 is CASSVTSGMTDTQYF. The CDR3 DNA reads TGTGCCAGTAGTGTTACTAGCGGGATGACAGATACGCAGTATTTT.